These 6 T cell receptor beta chains share one sample of origin, sequenced in a study of blood T cell repertoires in COVID-19. Produced via immunoSEQ multiplex PCR; TCRdb's table is partial and in-frame only. Among around 150,000 clones listed, about 80% were seen once. The sample was peripheral blood. The receptors shown here come from a woman between 40 and 50 years old with COVID-19, enrolled during active disease.

V is TRBV7-8 and J is TRBJ1-4; TRBD1 aligns across 8 bases. V dropped 3 bases and J dropped 11; count of bases not matched to a gene: 2. CDR1 and CDR2 (germline): SGHVS, FQNEAQ. This CDR3 contains 12 residues. The CDR3, as DNA: TGTGCCAGCAGCTTGACAGGGGCTAAACTGTTTTTT. Translated: CASSLTGAKLFF.

The chain combines TRBV18 with TRBJ2-2; TRBD2 agrees at 10 bases. Unmatched junction bases numbered 8, after V lost 1 base and J lost 3 bases. The CDR3 runs to 18 residues. The germline V gene encodes CDR1 KGHSH and CDR2 LQKENI. CDR3 protein: CASSPLTSGTTHTGELFF. The DNA of the CDR3 is TGTGCCAGCTCACCACTAACTAGCGGGACAACCCACACCGGGGAGCTGTTTTTT.

This clone was seen just once. This chain links TRBV7-9 with TRBJ1-4, with a weak D call TRBD1 (5 bases). Germline V gene data show CDR1 as SEHNR and CDR2 as FQNEAQ (reference sequence). Trimming took 5 bases from V and 8 from J, leaving 15 bases between them. The CDR3 is made up of 14 amino acids. The CDR3 nucleotides read TGTGCCAGCAGCCAGGGACTCAGGGAGGAAAAACTGTTTTTT. The encoded protein is CASSQGLREEKLFF.

The chain is built from TRBV5-1 and TRBJ1-1; D is unresolved. CDR1 is SGHRS, CDR2 YFSETQ, per germline. V lost 0 bases and J lost 1, with 4 bases in between. This CDR3 has 13 amino acids. The CDR3 is CASSLAGNTEAFF. In DNA form, the CDR3 reads TGCGCCAGCAGCTTGGCGGGGAACACTGAAGCTTTCTTT.

This chain uses TRBV4-2 with TRBJ1-5; 8 bases line up with TRBD1. The V gene's germline CDR1 is LGHNA and CDR2 YNFKEQ. With V trimmed by 1 base and J by 6 bases, 5 bases remained unmatched. The CDR3 length is 15 residues. For the CDR3, the DNA is TGTGCCAGCAGCCAAGGACAGGGGCTAGCTCAGCCCCAGCATTTT. Translated, it gives CASSQGQGLAQPQHF.

This clone was counted a few times. This rearrangement joins TRBV10-3 to TRBJ2-1; perhaps TRBD2 as D (7 bases). CDR1 is ENHRY and CDR2 is SYGVKD in the germline V gene. Trimming removed 8 bases at V and 4 bases at J, with 12 bases between. This CDR3 contains 13 residues. The CDR3 loop reads CAISGGAYNEQFF. The CDR3 DNA sequence: TGTGCCATCTCGGGGGGCGCGTACAATGAGCAGTTCTTC.